One and the same sample provided the 19 T cell receptor beta chains below, sequenced in a study of T cells in narcolepsy. For these receptors, no antigen is known. Repertoires were generated with immunoSEQ multiplex PCR, while TCRdb's copy carries only in-frame clones and drops some. The top ten hold 15% to 20% of the sample, which has approximately 2,600 clones, approximately 24% seen once. Sequenced input: cultured CD4+ T cells from cerebrospinal fluid. The source of these receptors is a human donor with narcolepsy.

The gene calls are TRBV7-2 and TRBJ2-7, with a possible D match to TRBD2 (6 bases). Germline-derived CDR1 and CDR2 are SGHTA and FQGNSA. The CDR3 is 13 amino acids. Trimming stripped 6 bases from V and 2 bases from J, with 11 bases between. For the CDR3, the DNA is TGTGCCAGCAGTGGGGGGTTTCCCTACGAGCAGTACTTC. It yields the protein CASSGGFPYEQYF. Together with reference TRBV7-2 and TRBJ2-7, the CDR3 gives the full variable domain: GAGVSQSPSNKVTEKGKDVELRCDPISGHTALYWYRQSLGQGLEFLIYFQGNSAPDKSGLPSDRFSAERTGGSVSTLTIQRTQQEDSAVYLCASSGGFPYEQYFGPGTRLTVT.

As concerns this clone: Since a much larger clone is just one base distant, this may be a read error. The V gene is TRBV9, the J gene TRBJ1-2, with 8 bases fitting TRBD1. This CDR3 is built from 14 residues. CDR1 and CDR2 from the germline V gene are SGDLS and YYNGEE. CDR3 DNA sequence: TGTGCCAGCAGGGTAGGACAGGGTGACTATGGCTACACCTTC. Protein: CASRVGQGDYGYTF.

The chain uses TRBV7-8 and TRBJ1-2; D gene ambiguous. V was trimmed by 5 bases and J by 4 bases, leaving 23 bases between them. Germline CDR1 is SGHVS and CDR2 is FQNEAQ. This CDR3 region has 17 residues. As DNA, the CDR3 is TGTGCCAGCAGCGGTTTTGCGGTTACCCGAAAGACCTATGGCTACACCTTC. Amino acids: CASSGFAVTRKTYGYTF.

CDR3 region: CASSQEVGRPNSPLHF. Here the CDR3 DNA reads TGCGCCAGCAGCCAAGAAGTAGGACGCCCAAATTCACCCCTCCACTTT. The rearrangement uses TRBV4-3 and TRBJ1-6; no definite D call. Germline V gene data show CDR1 as LGHNA and CDR2 as YSLEER. CDR3 length equals 16 residues. V was pared by 0 bases and J by 7 bases, with 13 bases between.

This clone ranks as medium-sized. The rearrangement uses TRBV28 and TRBJ1-2; D not certain. The CDR3 is 14 residues long. The V end lost 7 bases, the J end lost 10 bases, and 22 bases lay between the germline ends. CDR1 and CDR2 from the germline V gene are MDHEN and SYDVKM. CDR3 DNA sequence: TGTGCCAGCATCCCTGGTAGGGTTCCTATTGACTACACCTTC. Its protein product is CASIPGRVPIDYTF.

By its share, this clone is large. The genes are TRBV7-9 and TRBJ2-3, with 7 bases that match TRBD2. In germline, CDR1 is SEHNR, CDR2 FQNEAQ (reference sequence). Trimming took 3 bases from V and 3 from J; bases not matched to a gene: 0. CDR3 length: 13 amino acids. The CDR3 sequence: CASSLGGTDTQYF. As DNA, the CDR3 is TGTGCCAGCAGCTTGGGGGGGACAGATACGCAGTATTTT.

As to this clone: Since a far larger clone is one base different, this is likely a read error. In DNA, the CDR3 is TGTGCCAGCAGTTACGGACAGGGGGTCTACAGCTTC. Translated: CASSYGQGVYSF. This chain uses TRBV6-5 with TRBJ1-2, with TRBD1 matching over 10 bases. CDR1 and CDR2 from the germline V gene are MNHEY and SVGAGI. The CDR3 covers 12 residues.

CDR3 DNA: TGTGCCAGCAGCACTATGACTAGCTCCTACGAGCAGTACTTC. The encoded protein is CASSTMTSSYEQYF. This chain connects TRBV7-2 to TRBJ2-7; maybe TRBD2 (6 bases). Looked up from germline, CDR1 is SGHTA and CDR2 is FQGNSA. Trimming removed 5 bases from V and 0 bases from J, with 11 bases in between. This CDR3 has 14 residues.

As for this clone: Possible read error: a much larger clone is one base away. Other DNA sequences from this sample encode an identical CDR3 as well. The genes are TRBV7-9 and TRBJ1-1; D may be TRBD1 (5 bases). The CDR3 has 14 residues. Trimming left V 3 bases short and J 5 bases short, with 13 bases between. Germline loops: CDR1 SEHNR, CDR2 FQNEAQ (reference sequence). CDR3 sequence reads: CASSFQGVVTEAFF. DNA for the CDR3: TGTGCCAGCAGCTTCCAGGGAGTTGTAACTGAAGCTTTCTTT.

Relative to its sample, this clone is medium-sized. Within the sample, other DNA sequences also encode this same CDR3. V is TRBV30 and J is TRBJ1-5; D is unclear. Germline lookup yields CDR1 GTSNPN and CDR2 SVGIG (reference sequence). Deletions cut 4 bases from V and 5 bases from J, with 12 bases between. This CDR3 has 13 residues. CDR3 region: CAWTAGLDQPQHF. CDR3 bases: TGTGCCTGGACCGCAGGATTAGATCAGCCCCAGCATTTT.

The rearrangement links TRBV6-6 to TRBJ2-5, with D uncertain. The DNA end favors TRBJ2-7, so the J call may be wrong. CDR1 MNHNY and CDR2 SVGAGI come from the germline V gene (reference sequence). The CDR3 sequence is 15 residues long. In DNA, the CDR3 is TGTGCCAGCAGTTTAGTAAGGGAACCCCCCTACGAGCAGTACTTC. Translating it yields CASSLVREPPYEQYF.

V and J are TRBV5-4 and TRBJ1-5; no clear D gene. CDR3 length: 13 residues. Trimming pared 4 bases from V and 4 bases from J, leaving 9 bases between. CDR1 SGHNT and CDR2 YYREEE come from the germline V gene (reference sequence). This CDR3 reads CASSQDSNQPQHF. The CDR3 DNA reads as TGTGCCAGCAGCCAAGATTCGAATCAGCCCCAGCATTTT.

The V call is TRBV7-9, the J call TRBJ2-1; possible D gene TRBD1, 6 bases. The germline V gene has CDR1 SEHNR and CDR2 FQNEAQ (reference sequence). This CDR3 comprises 14 residues. Deletions cut 5 bases from V and 8 bases from J, with 16 bases between. As DNA, the CDR3 is TGTGCCAGCAGCGCTGCCGGGACAAATTATGAGCAGTTCTTC. Protein product: CASSAAGTNYEQFF.

This clone was counted a few times. The chain joins TRBV5-4 to TRBJ1-1, with a weak D call TRBD1 (5 bases). Trimming stripped 3 bases from V and 4 bases from J, with 16 bases between. CDR3 length: 15 amino acids. Germline V lookup: CDR1 SGHNT, CDR2 YYREEE (reference sequence). CDR3 DNA sequence: TGTGCCAGCAGCTCCCCAGCGCTTAGGGGCACTGAAGCTTTCTTT. Its protein is CASSSPALRGTEAFF.

As to this clone: The junction does not match germline at one end; this may be a read error. Other nucleotide sequences from this sample produce the same CDR3. The rearrangement links TRBV5-4 to TRBJ2-5; D possibly matches TRBD1 or TRBD2 (6 bases each). This CDR3 has 16 amino acids. In germline, CDR1 is SGHNT, CDR2 YYREEE (reference sequence). DNA for the CDR3: TGCGCCAGCAGCCAACGCACCGGGGGCGGACAAGAGACCCAGTACTTC. Its protein is CASSQRTGGGQETQYF.

The rearrangement joins TRBV7-2 to TRBJ2-3; a possible D gene is TRBD2 (6 bases). The CDR3 has 15 residues. The germline V gene has CDR1 SGHTA and CDR2 FQGNSA. The V and J ends lost 4 bases and 0 bases respectively, with 11 bases between them. The CDR3 is CASSYPGTSTDTQYF. The CDR3 coding sequence is TGTGCCAGCAGCTATCCCGGGACTAGCACAGATACGCAGTATTTT.

This clone was detected a few times. A much more abundant neighbour one base away suggests this may be a read error. The chain has TRBV5-4 and TRBJ2-5, with 9 bases lining up with TRBD2. V lost 2 bases and J lost 2; bases outside the gene matches: 13. The CDR3 is 18 residues long. Germline assignment: CDR1 SGHNT and CDR2 YYREEE (reference sequence). The CDR3 DNA reads as TGTGCCAGCAGCTTCGGCCTGGGCGGGGGGGCGGTACAAGAGACCCAGTACTTC. Translating it yields CASSFGLGGGAVQETQYF.

Sample share makes this clone medium-sized. The CDR3 loop is CASREGGRDEQYF. CDR3 nucleotides: TGCGCCAGCAGGGAGGGCGGGAGAGACGAGCAGTACTTC. V gene TRBV5-1 combines with J gene TRBJ2-7; 7 bases are shared with TRBD2. Germline assignment: CDR1 SGHRS and CDR2 YFSETQ. V shed 5 bases, J shed 5 bases, and the junction held 7 bases outside the gene matches. The CDR3 consists of 13 residues.

The rearrangement links TRBV5-6 to TRBJ1-3, with D tentatively TRBD1 (5 bases). This CDR3 region has 14 residues. The germline CDR1 and CDR2 sequences are SGHDT and YYEEEE. The chain's CDR3 is CAISLWGAGNTIYF. The CDR3 DNA reads TGTGCGATCAGCTTGTGGGGGGCTGGAAACACCATATATTTT.